This TCR beta chain was retrieved from a study of molecular identifiers for immune sequencing clone quantification. Study summary: Replicates partitioned RNA from approximately 20,000 or 100,000 naive CD8 cells into five parts, sequencing four.

Study-wide findings and caveats: Among effectors, clones above 20 RNA copies held over 98% of molecules; among naive cells, under 1%.

This clonotype was seen a few times. Its antigen is unknown. Bulk TCR libraries used previously described methods and listed TCR primers. TCRdb recomputed calls from the PCR reads with MiXCR, one row per CDR3 protein. The sample includes fewer than 350,000 distinct CDR3 sequences, about 22% seen only once; the top ten take 0.7% to 0.9%. Using a CD8+CD4-CCR7+CD45RA+ phenotype, naive CD8 T cells were sorted. The sequence came from a human donor in good health. Some libraries in this study had Jurkat cell RNA spiked in. The material sequenced was naive CD8+ T cells from blood, with Jurkat cell RNA spiked in. The subset denotes: FACS-sorted CD8+CD4-CCR7+CD45RA+ naive T cells.

The CDR3, as DNA: TGTGCCAGCAGTTACTCCGGGAGGTTAAGTACCTACGAGCAGTACTTC. Translated: CASSYSGRLSTYEQYF. The V call is TRBV6-5, the J call TRBJ2-7, with 7 bases that match TRBD2. V shed 0 bases and J 2 bases; nucleotides not matched to a gene: 7. Per germline, CDR1 MNHEY and CDR2 SVGAGI. CDR3 length equals 16 residues.